The 8 T cell receptor beta chains below were found in one sample sequenced in a study of CD8+CD57+ T cells in acquired aplastic anemia. Genomic DNA was employed as the template in profiling TCR beta VDJ and CDR3. TCRdb re-analysed the reads in MiXCR, keeping a single row per CDR3 protein. This table has some 240,000 distinct CDR3 sequences, approximately 35% appearing once. Sequencing input: sorted CD4+, CD8+, or CD8+CD57+ T cells (not recorded which) from PBMCs. The receptors come from a human donor in good health, serving as a control.

As for this clonotype: This may stem from a read error, because a much larger clone lies one nucleotide away. The V gene is TRBV7-2, the J gene TRBJ1-1, with a weak D call TRBD1 (6 bases). Trimming stripped 4 bases from V and 2 bases from J, with 14 bases between. The CDR3 loop spans 15 amino acids. The germline CDR1 and CDR2 sequences are SGHTA and FQGNSA. For the CDR3, the DNA is TGTGCCAGCAGCTCAATAGCAGGGGCCAACACTGAAGCTTTCTTT. As protein: CASSSIAGANTEAFF.

The J gene is TRBJ1-5, the V gene TRBV15; no firm D call. The germline V gene encodes CDR1 LNHNV and CDR2 YYDKDF (reference sequence). The V end lost 0 bases, the J end lost 6 bases, and 0 bases lay between the germline ends. The CDR3 extends over 11 amino acids. The CDR3 region has the DNA TGTGCCACCAGCAGAGATCAGCCCCAGCATTTT. Amino acid sequence: CATSRDQPQHF.

This clonotype was counted between two and nine times. The V call is TRBV3-1, the J call TRBJ1-2; D gene ambiguous. Trimming removed 2 bases at V and 8 bases at J, with 9 bases between. The CDR3 is made up of 12 amino acids. In germline, CDR1 is LGHDT, CDR2 YNNKEL (reference sequence). CDR3: CASSQLGGGYTF. CDR3 sequence (DNA): TGTGCCAGCAGCCAATTAGGCGGAGGCTACACCTTC.

This clonotype showed up just once. Given a much more abundant clone one base away, this may be a read error. This chain joins TRBV19 and TRBJ2-7, with D possibly being TRBD2 (5 bases). Germline CDR1 LNHDA, CDR2 SQIVND (reference sequence). V was trimmed by 5 bases and J by 6 bases, leaving 26 bases between them. CDR3 size: 17 residues. The CDR3 loop is CASSPRTGGPGQSEQYF. In nucleotides, the CDR3 is TGTGCCAGTAGTCCCAGGACTGGCGGCCCCGGTCAGTCCGAGCAGTACTTC.

The chain has TRBV20-1 and TRBJ2-7, with 11 bases that match TRBD2. Germline CDR1 is DFQATT and CDR2 is SNEGSKA (reference sequence). V lost 5 bases, J lost 5 bases, and 8 bases stayed unmatched. The CDR3 runs 14 residues. CDR3 nucleotide sequence: TGCAGTGCTGGGGCTAGCGGGGGGTCCCACGAGCAGTACTTC. It yields the protein CSAGASGGSHEQYF.

In its sample, this clonotype was seen many times. V usage is TRBV2 and J usage is TRBJ2-5; D not resolved. The germline V gene encodes CDR1 SNHLY and CDR2 FYNNEI. The CDR3 runs 13 residues. With 3 bases removed from V and 1 base from J, the gap between germline ends came to 6 bases. The CDR3 here is CASSDLTQETQYF. In DNA form, the CDR3 reads TGTGCCAGCAGTGATTTGACCCAAGAGACCCAGTACTTC.

This rearrangement joins TRBV10-1 to TRBJ2-5; D remains ambiguous. The CDR3 loop spans 17 amino acids. Trimming shortened V by 0 bases and J by 2 bases, and 16 bases separated the two germline ends. The germline V gene encodes CDR1 WNHNN and CDR2 SYGVQD (reference sequence). This chain's CDR3 is CASSESILSSGQETQYF. The CDR3 DNA sequence: TGCGCCAGCAGTGAGTCGATTTTAAGCTCGGGTCAAGAGACCCAGTACTTC.

CDR3 nucleotides: TGCAGCGTTGAAGGTGAGGCTGCAACTAACTACAATGAGCAGTTCTTC. This translates into CSVEGEAATNYNEQFF. This chain links TRBV29-1 with TRBJ2-1; D gene uncertain. V lost 1 base to trimming and J lost 3 bases, with 16 bases between them. This CDR3 comprises 16 residues. The V gene's germline CDR1 is SQVTM and CDR2 ANQGSEA.